These 15 T cell receptor beta chains share one sample of origin, sequenced in a study of cytomegalovirus exposure and HLA in healthy donors (dated by TCRdb to 2016 to 2017). Library preparation employed the immunoSEQ multiplex PCR assay. TCRdb's version of the immuneACCESS table is confined to in-frame rearrangements and falls short of the full clone set. An unresolved V gene accounts for under half of the shortfall where checked; the remainder is of unknown origin. The sample data list 150,000 to 200,000 clones, and roughly 89% of these were observed just once. The ten largest clones represent around 3.8% of the sample. The sample was PBMCs. Source of these receptors: a man between 18 and 35 years old in good health and CMV-seropositive.

The CDR3 DNA follows: TGTGCCATCAGTGATATGGGGCTGGGCACAGATACGCAGTATTTT. It is translated as CAISDMGLGTDTQYF. The chain has TRBV10-3 and TRBJ2-3, with D possibly matching TRBD1 (5 bases). The V end was cut by 3 bases, the J end by 1 base, with 11 bases between. CDR3 length equals 15 residues. CDR1 is ENHRY and CDR2 is SYGVKD in the germline V gene.

The CDR3 loop is CASSPLAGDSYEQYF. DNA for the CDR3: TGTGCCAGCAGTCCTCTAGCGGGAGACTCCTACGAGCAGTACTTC. The V and J genes are TRBV6-5 and TRBJ2-7; 10 nucleotides align to TRBD2. The CDR3 runs 15 residues. V shed 5 bases and J 0 bases; nucleotides not matched to a gene: 4. Germline CDR1 reads MNHEY; CDR2 reads SVGAGI.

The chain carries TRBV27 and TRBJ2-1; no clear D gene. Germline V CDR1 and CDR2: MNHEY, SMNVEV (reference sequence). This CDR3 is 13 amino acids long. V lost 3 bases and J lost 3, with 6 bases in between. CDR3 loop: CASSFGHYNEQFF. CDR3 in DNA: TGTGCCAGCAGTTTTGGCCACTACAATGAGCAGTTCTTC.

The chain employs TRBV19 and TRBJ2-7; 7 bases align to TRBD1. V lost 1 base, J lost 3 bases, and 6 bases stayed unmatched. This CDR3 is 15 amino acids long. CDR1 LNHDA and CDR2 SQIVND come from the germline V gene (reference sequence). CDR3 sequence reads: CASSIGYGTVYEQYF. In DNA form, the CDR3 reads TGTGCCAGTAGTATAGGGTACGGGACAGTCTACGAGCAGTACTTC.

The chain joins TRBV5-1 to TRBJ2-7; TRBD1 aligns across 7 bases. This CDR3 has 13 residues. V trimming: 3 bases; J trimming: 2 bases; junction bases outside the gene matches: 2. Germline V CDR1 and CDR2: SGHRS, YFSETQ. The CDR3 sequence: CASSWDSTYEQYF. The CDR3 nucleotides are TGCGCCAGCAGCTGGGACAGTACCTACGAGCAGTACTTC.

V is TRBV11-2 and J is TRBJ2-7; no definite D call. This CDR3 region has 17 residues. The V and J ends lost 3 bases and 5 bases respectively, with 23 bases between them. CDR1 is SGHAT and CDR2 is FQNNGV in the germline V gene. CDR3 nucleotide sequence: TGTGCCAGCAGCTTTTCAGCCCTCGAACCGGAGTCCCACGAGCAGTACTTC. This translates into CASSFSALEPESHEQYF.

This chain links TRBV7-2 with TRBJ1-4; 8 nucleotides agree with TRBD1. Germline V CDR1 and CDR2: SGHTA, FQGNSA. The CDR3 sequence is 16 residues long. The V and J ends lost 5 bases and 8 bases, in that order; junction bases with no gene match: 13. CDR3 DNA: TGTGCCAGCAGCATAAACTCAGGGGGCGGTACAGAAAAACTGTTTTTT. This translates into CASSINSGGGTEKLFF.

This chain links TRBV6-1 with TRBJ1-2, with 7 nucleotides matching TRBD1. CDR1 MNHNS and CDR2 SASEGT come from the germline V gene. Trimming removed 7 bases from V and 5 bases from J; junction bases left unmatched: 10. The CDR3 has 14 residues. Here the CDR3 DNA reads TGTGCCAGCAAAGAGACAGGGAGGATATATGGCTACACCTTC. Translating gives CASKETGRIYGYTF.

This chain joins TRBV7-6 and TRBJ2-2; TRBD1 might be the D (7 bases). The length of the CDR3 is 16 residues. The germline CDR1 and CDR2 sequences are SGHVS and FNYEAQ. The V gene lost 0 bases and the J gene lost 5 bases, with 13 bases spanning the gap. The CDR3 nucleotides read TGTGCCAGCAGCTTAGCGGCCAGGGGGACTACCGGGGAGCTGTTTTTT. This codes for CASSLAARGTTGELFF.

The chain combines TRBV27 with TRBJ2-7; 11 bases fit TRBD2. V lost 4 bases, J lost 0 bases, and 5 bases stayed unmatched. CDR1 MNHEY and CDR2 SMNVEV come from the germline V gene (reference sequence). The CDR3 runs to 16 residues. The CDR3 protein is CASSYNSGRASYEQYF. The CDR3 DNA follows: TGTGCCAGCAGTTACAATAGCGGGAGGGCCTCCTACGAGCAGTACTTC.

As DNA, the CDR3 is TGTGCCAGCAGCCCTCCTTGGGGCTACAACGAGCAGTACTTC. Translated: CASSPPWGYNEQYF. This sequence joins TRBV7-9 and TRBJ2-7, with D tentatively TRBD1 (5 bases). CDR1 SEHNR and CDR2 FQNEAQ come from the germline V gene (reference sequence). Trimming cost V 5 bases and J 5 bases, with 16 bases left between them. CDR3 length equals 14 residues.

The chain uses TRBV28 and TRBJ2-7, with TRBD1 matching over 8 bases. This CDR3 has 13 residues. Germline CDR1 reads MDHEN; CDR2 reads SYDVKM. With 5 bases clipped from V and 3 bases from J, the junction kept 3 bases outside the gene matches. The CDR3 here is CASSRDRNYEQYF. CDR3 nucleotide sequence: TGTGCCAGCAGTAGGGACAGGAACTACGAGCAGTACTTC. The full variable domain, its missing parts supplied by reference TRBV28 and TRBJ2-7, is DVKVTQSSRYLVKRTGEKVFLECVQDMDHENMFWYRQDPGLGLRLIYFSYDVKMKEKGDIPEGYSVSREKKERFSLILESASTNQTSMYLCASSRDRNYEQYFGPGTRLTVT.

This clone was counted only a few times. The genes are TRBV12-5 and TRBJ2-7, with a possible D match to TRBD1 (5 bases). Germline assignment: CDR1 LGHNT and CDR2 FRNRAP. This CDR3 region has 15 residues. Trimming pared 1 base from V and 3 bases from J, leaving 13 bases between. The CDR3 protein is CASGLGVGQVYEQYF. The CDR3, as DNA: TGTGCTAGTGGTTTGGGAGTAGGACAAGTCTACGAGCAGTACTTC.

This clone was found once. The rearrangement uses TRBV28 and TRBJ1-5; D remains unclear. Germline CDR1 is MDHEN and CDR2 is SYDVKM. The germline V and J ends were trimmed by 0 bases and 2 bases, with 5 bases remaining between them. This CDR3 has 14 amino acids. CDR3 coding DNA: TGTGCCAGCAGTTTATGGGCTGGCAATCAGCCCCAGCATTTT. As protein: CASSLWAGNQPQHF.

The chain joins TRBV7-6 to TRBJ2-7; 8 nucleotides align to TRBD1. The CDR3 is 14 amino acids. The germline gives CDR1 SGHVS, CDR2 FNYEAQ. The V segment lost 0 bases and the J segment 6 bases; nucleotides outside the gene matches: 4. The CDR3 DNA follows: TGTGCCAGCAGCTTAGCCAGACAGGGGACCGAGCAGTACTTC. Translation: CASSLARQGTEQYF.